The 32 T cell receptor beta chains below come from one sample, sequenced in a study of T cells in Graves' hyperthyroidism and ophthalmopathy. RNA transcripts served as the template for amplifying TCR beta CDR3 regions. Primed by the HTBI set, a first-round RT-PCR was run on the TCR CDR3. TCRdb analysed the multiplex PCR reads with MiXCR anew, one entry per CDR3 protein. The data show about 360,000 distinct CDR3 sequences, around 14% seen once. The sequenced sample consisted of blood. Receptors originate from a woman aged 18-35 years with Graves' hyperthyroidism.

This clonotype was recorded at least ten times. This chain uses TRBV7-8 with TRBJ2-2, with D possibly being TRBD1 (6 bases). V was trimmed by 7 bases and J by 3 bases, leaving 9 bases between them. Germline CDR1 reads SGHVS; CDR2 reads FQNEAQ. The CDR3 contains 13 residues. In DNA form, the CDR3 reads TGTGCCAGCAACGCAGGGGACACCGGGGAGCTGTTTTTT. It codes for CASNAGDTGELFF.

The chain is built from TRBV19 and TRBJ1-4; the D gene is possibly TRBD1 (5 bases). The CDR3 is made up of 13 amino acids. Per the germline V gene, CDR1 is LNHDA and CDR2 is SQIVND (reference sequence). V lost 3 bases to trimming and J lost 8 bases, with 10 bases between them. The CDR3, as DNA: TGTGCCAGTAGTATCCCAGGGACCGAAAAACTGTTTTTT. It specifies CASSIPGTEKLFF.

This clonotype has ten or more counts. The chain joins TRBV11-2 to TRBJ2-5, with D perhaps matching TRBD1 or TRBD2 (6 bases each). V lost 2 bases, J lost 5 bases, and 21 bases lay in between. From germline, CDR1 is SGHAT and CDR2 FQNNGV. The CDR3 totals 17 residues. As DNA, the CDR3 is TGTGCCAGCAGCTTATCTGGTCTCGGGGGCGGGAAGGAGACCCAGTACTTC. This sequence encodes CASSLSGLGGGKETQYF.

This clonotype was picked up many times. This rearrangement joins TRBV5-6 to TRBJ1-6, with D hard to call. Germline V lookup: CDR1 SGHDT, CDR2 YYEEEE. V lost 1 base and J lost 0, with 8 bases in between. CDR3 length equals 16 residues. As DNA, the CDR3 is TGTGCCAGCAGCTTGTTTCACAGCTCCTATAATTCACCCCTCCACTTT. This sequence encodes CASSLFHSSYNSPLHF.

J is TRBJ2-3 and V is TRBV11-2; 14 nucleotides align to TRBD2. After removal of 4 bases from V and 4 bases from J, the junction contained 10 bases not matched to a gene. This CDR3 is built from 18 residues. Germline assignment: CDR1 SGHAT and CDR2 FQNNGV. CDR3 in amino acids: CASSWGLAGEGPPDTQYF. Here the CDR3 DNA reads TGTGCCAGCAGCTGGGGACTAGCGGGAGAAGGCCCGCCAGATACGCAGTATTTT. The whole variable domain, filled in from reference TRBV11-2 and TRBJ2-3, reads EAGVAQSPRYKIIEKRQSVAFWCNPISGHATLYWYQQILGQGPKLLIQFQNNGVVDDSQLPKDRFSAERLKGVDSTLKIQPAKLEDSAVYLCASSWGLAGEGPPDTQYFGPGTRLTVL.

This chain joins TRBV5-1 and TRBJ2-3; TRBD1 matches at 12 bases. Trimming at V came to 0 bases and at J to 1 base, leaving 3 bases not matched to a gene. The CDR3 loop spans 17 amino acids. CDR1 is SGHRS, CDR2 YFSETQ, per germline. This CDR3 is CASSLEGQGAGTDTQYF. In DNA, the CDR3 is TGCGCCAGCAGCTTGGAGGGACAGGGGGCAGGCACAGATACGCAGTATTTT.

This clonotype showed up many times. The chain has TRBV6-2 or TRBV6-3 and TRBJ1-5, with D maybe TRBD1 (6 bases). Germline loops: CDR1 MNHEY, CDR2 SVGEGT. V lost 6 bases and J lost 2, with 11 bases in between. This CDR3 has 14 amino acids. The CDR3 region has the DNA TGTGCCAGCAGGCTACAGGGAGGCAATCAGCCCCAGCATTTT. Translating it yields CASRLQGGNQPQHF.

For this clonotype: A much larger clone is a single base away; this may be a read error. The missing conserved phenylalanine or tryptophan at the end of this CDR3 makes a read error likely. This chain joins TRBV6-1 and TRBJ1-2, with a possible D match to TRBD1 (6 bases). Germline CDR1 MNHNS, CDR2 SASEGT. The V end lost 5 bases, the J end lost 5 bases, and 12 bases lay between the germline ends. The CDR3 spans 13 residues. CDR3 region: CASSPKGQYGYTL. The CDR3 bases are TGTGCCAGCAGTCCCAAAGGACAGTATGGCTACACCCTC.

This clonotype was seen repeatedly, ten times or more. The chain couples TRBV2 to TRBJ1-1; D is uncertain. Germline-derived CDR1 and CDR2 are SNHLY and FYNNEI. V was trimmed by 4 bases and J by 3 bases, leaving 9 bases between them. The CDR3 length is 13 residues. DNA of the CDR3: TGTGCCAGCAGTGTTTCCGTGTACACTGAAGCTTTCTTT. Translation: CASSVSVYTEAFF.

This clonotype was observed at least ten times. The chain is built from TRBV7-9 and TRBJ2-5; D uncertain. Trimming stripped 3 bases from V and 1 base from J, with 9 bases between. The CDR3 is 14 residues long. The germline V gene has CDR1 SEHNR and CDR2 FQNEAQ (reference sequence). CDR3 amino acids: CASSFSYSQETQYF. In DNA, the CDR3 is TGTGCCAGCAGCTTTTCGTACAGCCAAGAGACCCAGTACTTC.

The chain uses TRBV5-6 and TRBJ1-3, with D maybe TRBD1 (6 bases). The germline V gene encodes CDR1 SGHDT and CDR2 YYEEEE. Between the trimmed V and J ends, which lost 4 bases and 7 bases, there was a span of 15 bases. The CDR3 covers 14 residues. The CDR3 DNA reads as TGTGCCAGCAGCGAGATCCAGGGGAGGAACACCATATATTTT. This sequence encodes CASSEIQGRNTIYF.

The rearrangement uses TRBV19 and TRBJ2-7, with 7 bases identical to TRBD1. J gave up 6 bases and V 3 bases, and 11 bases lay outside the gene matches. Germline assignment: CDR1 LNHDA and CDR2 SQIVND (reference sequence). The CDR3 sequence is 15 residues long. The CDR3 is CASSIFGDSQGEQYF. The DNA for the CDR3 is TGTGCCAGTAGTATCTTTGGGGACAGCCAGGGCGAGCAGTACTTC. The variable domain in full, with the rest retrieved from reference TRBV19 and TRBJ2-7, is DGGITQSPKYLFRKEGQNVTLSCEQNLNHDAMYWYRQDPGQGLRLIYYSQIVNDFQKGDIAEGYSVSREKKESFPLTVTSAQKNPTAFYLCASSIFGDSQGEQYFGPGTRLTVT.

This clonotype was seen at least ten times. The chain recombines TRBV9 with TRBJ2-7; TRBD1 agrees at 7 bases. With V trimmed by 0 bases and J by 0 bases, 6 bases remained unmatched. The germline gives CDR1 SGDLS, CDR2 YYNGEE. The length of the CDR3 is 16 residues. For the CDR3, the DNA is TGTGCCAGCAGCGTAGGCGGACAGGCTAACTCCTACGAGCAGTACTTC. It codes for CASSVGGQANSYEQYF.

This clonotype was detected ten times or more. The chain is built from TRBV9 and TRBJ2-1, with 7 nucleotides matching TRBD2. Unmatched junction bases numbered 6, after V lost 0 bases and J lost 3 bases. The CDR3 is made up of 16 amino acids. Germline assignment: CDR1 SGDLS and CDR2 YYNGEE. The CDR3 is CASSVEFGGIYNEQFF. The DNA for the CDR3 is TGTGCCAGCAGCGTAGAGTTCGGGGGGATCTACAATGAGCAGTTCTTC.

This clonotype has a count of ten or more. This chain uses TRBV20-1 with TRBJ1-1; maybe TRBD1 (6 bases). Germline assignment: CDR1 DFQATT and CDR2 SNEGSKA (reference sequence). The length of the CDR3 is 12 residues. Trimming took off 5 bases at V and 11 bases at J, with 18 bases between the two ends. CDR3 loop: CSAYPGTLGAFF. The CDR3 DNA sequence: TGCAGTGCTTACCCCGGGACACTAGGGGCTTTCTTT.

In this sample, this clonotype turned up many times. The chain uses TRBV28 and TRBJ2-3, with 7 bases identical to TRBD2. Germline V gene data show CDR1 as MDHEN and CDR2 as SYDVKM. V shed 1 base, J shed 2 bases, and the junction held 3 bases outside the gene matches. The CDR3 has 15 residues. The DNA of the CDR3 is TGTGCCAGCAGTTTATACGGGGGGAACACAGATACGCAGTATTTT. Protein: CASSLYGGNTDTQYF.

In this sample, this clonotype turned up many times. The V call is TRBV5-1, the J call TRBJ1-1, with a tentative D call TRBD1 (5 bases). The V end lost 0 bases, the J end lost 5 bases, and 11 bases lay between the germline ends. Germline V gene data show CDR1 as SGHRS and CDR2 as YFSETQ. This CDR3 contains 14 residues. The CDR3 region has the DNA TGCGCCAGCAGCTTGGAGCCAGGGAGTACTGAAGCTTTCTTT. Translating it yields CASSLEPGSTEAFF.

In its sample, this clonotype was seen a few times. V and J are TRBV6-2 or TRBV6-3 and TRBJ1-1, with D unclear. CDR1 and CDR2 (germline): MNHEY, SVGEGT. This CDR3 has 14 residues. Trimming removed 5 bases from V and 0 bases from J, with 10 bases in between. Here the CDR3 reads CASSVEPVNTEAFF. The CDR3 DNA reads TGTGCCAGCAGTGTTGAGCCGGTGAACACTGAAGCTTTCTTT.

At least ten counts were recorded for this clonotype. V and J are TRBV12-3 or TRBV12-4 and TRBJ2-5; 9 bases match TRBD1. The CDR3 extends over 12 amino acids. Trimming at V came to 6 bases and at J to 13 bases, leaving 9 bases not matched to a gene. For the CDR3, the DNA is TGTGCCAGCAGCCTTCGACAGGGGGTAGGGTACTTC. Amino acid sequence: CASSLRQGVGYF.

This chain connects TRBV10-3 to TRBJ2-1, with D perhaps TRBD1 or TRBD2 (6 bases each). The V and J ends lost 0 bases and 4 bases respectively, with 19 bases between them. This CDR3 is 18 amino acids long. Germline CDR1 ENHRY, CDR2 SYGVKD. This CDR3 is CAISESTGEQGSYNEQFF. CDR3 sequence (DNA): TGTGCCATCAGTGAGTCGACGGGGGAGCAGGGGTCGTACAATGAGCAGTTCTTC.

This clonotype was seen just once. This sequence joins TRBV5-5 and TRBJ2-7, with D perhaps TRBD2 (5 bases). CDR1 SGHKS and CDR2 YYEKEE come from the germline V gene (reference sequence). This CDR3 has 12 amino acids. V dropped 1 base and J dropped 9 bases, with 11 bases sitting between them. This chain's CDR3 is CASSLWENGQYF. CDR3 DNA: TGTGCCAGCAGCTTGTGGGAGAACGGGCAGTACTTC.

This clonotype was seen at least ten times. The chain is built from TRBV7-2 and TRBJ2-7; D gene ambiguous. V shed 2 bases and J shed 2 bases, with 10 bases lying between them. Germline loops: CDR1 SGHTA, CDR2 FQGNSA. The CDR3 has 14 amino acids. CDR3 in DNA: TGTGCCAGCAGCTTATCGGCAGTCACCTACGAGCAGTACTTC. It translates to CASSLSAVTYEQYF.

The DNA of the CDR3 is TGTGCCTGGAGTGTCGGACGGAGCAATCAGCCCCAGCATTTT. It yields the protein CAWSVGRSNQPQHF. This chain uses TRBV30 with TRBJ1-5; D gene ambiguous. This CDR3 is 14 amino acids long. The germline V gene encodes CDR1 GTSNPN and CDR2 SVGIG (reference sequence). V shed 0 bases and J shed 1 base, with 7 bases lying between them.

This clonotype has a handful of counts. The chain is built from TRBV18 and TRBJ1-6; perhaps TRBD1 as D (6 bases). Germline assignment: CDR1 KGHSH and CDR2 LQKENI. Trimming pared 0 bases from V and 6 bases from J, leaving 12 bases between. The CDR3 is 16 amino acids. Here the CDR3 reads CASSPPRAGANSPLHF. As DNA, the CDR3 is TGTGCCAGCTCACCACCCCGAGCAGGGGCTAATTCACCCCTCCACTTT.

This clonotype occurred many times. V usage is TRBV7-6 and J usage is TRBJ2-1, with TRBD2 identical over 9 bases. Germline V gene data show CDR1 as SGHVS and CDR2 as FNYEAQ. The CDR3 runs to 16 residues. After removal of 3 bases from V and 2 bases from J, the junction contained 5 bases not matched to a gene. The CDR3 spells CASSLTSGPPYNEQFF. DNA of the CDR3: TGTGCCAGCAGCTTGACTAGCGGCCCTCCCTACAATGAGCAGTTCTTC.

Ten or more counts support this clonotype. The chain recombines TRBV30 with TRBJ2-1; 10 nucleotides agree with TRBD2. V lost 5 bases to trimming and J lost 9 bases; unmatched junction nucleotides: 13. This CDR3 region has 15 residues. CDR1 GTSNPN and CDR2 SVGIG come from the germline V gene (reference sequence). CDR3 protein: CAWGPGLAGVGEQFF. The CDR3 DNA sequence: TGTGCCTGGGGGCCGGGGCTAGCGGGAGTGGGTGAGCAGTTCTTC.

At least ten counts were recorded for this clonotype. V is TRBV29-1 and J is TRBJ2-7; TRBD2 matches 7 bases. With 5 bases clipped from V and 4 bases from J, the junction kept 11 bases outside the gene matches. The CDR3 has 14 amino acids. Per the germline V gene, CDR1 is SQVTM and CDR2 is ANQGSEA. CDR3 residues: CSVLGEGTEYEQYF. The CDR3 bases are TGCAGCGTTCTGGGGGAGGGGACGGAGTACGAGCAGTACTTC.

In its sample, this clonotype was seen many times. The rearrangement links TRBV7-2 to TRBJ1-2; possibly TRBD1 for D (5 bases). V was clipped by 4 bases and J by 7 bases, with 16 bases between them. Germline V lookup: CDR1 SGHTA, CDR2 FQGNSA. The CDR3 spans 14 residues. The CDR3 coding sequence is TGTGCCAGCAGCTCGGGGGGTTTTTCAGGTGGCTACACCTTC. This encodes CASSSGGFSGGYTF.

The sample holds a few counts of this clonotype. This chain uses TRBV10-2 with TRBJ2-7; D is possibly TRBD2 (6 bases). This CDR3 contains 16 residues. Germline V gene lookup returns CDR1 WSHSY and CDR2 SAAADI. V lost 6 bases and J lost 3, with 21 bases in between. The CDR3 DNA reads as TGCGCCAGCAGCAACCCAGACGGACGGGGGATCTACGAGCAGTACTTC. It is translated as CASSNPDGRGIYEQYF.

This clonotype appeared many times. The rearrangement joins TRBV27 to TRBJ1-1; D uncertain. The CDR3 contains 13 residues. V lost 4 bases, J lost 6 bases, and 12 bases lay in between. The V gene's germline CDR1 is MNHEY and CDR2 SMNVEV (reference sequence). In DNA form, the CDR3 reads TGTGCCAGCAGTTATAGACTAGGCTCTGAAGCTTTCTTT. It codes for CASSYRLGSEAFF.

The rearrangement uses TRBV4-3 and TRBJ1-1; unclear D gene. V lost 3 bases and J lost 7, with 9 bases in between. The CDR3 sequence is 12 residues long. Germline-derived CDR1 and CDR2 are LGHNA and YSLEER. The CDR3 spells CASSHKTGEAFF. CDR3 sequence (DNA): TGCGCCAGCAGCCACAAAACGGGTGAAGCTTTCTTT.

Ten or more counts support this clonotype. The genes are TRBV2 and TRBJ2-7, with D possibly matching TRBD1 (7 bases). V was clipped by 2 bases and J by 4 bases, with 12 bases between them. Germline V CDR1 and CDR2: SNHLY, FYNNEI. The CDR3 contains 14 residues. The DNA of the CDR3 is TGTGCCAGCAGTGAACAGGGGGGTTCGTACGAGCAGTACTTC. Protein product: CASSEQGGSYEQYF. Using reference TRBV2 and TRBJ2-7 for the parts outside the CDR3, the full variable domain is EPEVTQTPSHQVTQMGQEVILRCVPISNHLYFYWYRQILGQKVEFLVSFYNNEISEKSEIFDDQFSVERPDGSNFTLKIRSTKLEDSAMYFCASSEQGGSYEQYFGPGTRLTVT.